This T cell receptor beta chain was captured in a study of T-cell memory formation after mild COVID-19. TCRdb re-called the 5' RACE reads through MiXCR, storing one row per CDR3 protein. The sample includes roughly 170,000 distinct CDR3 sequences, under 20% of them seen just once. This clonotype was found a few times. This CDR3 region has 15 residues. Trimming removed 4 bases from V and 0 bases from J, with 10 bases in between. Sequencing was carried out using PBMCs or a T cell subset sorted from them (not recorded which). The chain has TRBV12-3 or TRBV12-4 and TRBJ1-3; no firm D call. The clonotype comes from a man aged 18 to 35 who had mild COVID-19 (a few samples of this study predate the infection). Cell type and time point are not known. The CDR3 DNA reads TGTGCCAGCAGTTCGGACGAGAGCTCTGGAAACACCATATATTTT. Translating it yields CASSSDESSGNTIYF.